The next 29 T cell receptor beta chains were all read from a single sample in a study of T cell responses to AZD1222 COVID-19 vaccine. Sequencing was performed with immunoSEQ multiplex PCR; in TCRdb, only in-frame clones are kept and a portion is missing. The table shows roughly 120,000 clones, with around 90% occurring only once. The material was peripheral blood, obtained 28 days after the second dose of the MenACWY control vaccine. These receptors were taken from an adult who received the MenACWY meningococcal vaccine as a control.

This clone was seen repeatedly, ten times or more. This chain joins TRBV29-1 and TRBJ1-3; D not certain. Germline loops: CDR1 SQVTM, CDR2 ANQGSEA. With 3 bases removed from V and 0 bases from J, the gap between germline ends came to 9 bases. This CDR3 spans 14 amino acids. CDR3 in DNA: TGCAGCGTTGATGTATCGGGCTCTGGAAACACCATATATTTT. Its translation: CSVDVSGSGNTIYF.

This chain uses TRBV12-3 or TRBV12-4 with TRBJ1-2; D is unclear. V lost 2 bases, J lost 8 bases, and 9 bases lay in between. The CDR3 has 12 residues. The CDR3, as DNA: TGTGCCAGCAGTTTAAGGTTGGGAGGCTACACCTTC. Its protein is CASSLRLGGYTF.

The rearrangement links TRBV6-4 to TRBJ2-1; 14 nucleotides line up with TRBD2. Per the germline V gene, CDR1 is MRHNA and CDR2 is SNTAGT. J gave up 7 bases and V 10 bases, and 12 bases lay outside the gene matches. The CDR3 loop spans 16 amino acids. CDR3 sequence: CATKRLAGGPGNEQFF. In nucleotides, the CDR3 is TGTGCCACCAAGAGACTAGCGGGGGGGCCGGGAAATGAGCAGTTCTTC.

V usage is TRBV12-3 or TRBV12-4 and J usage is TRBJ1-6, with 7 bases that match TRBD1. The junction had 3 bases not matched to a gene; V was cut back by 7 bases and J by 9 bases. The length of the CDR3 is 12 residues. CDR3 residues: CASTGDSSPLHF. DNA for the CDR3: TGTGCCAGCACCGGGGACAGTTCACCCCTCCACTTT.

The chain uses TRBV4-1 and TRBJ2-2, with 12 nucleotides matching TRBD2. The CDR3 consists of 19 residues. V dropped 1 base and J dropped 5; count of bases not matched to a gene: 11. CDR1 is MGHRA and CDR2 is YSYEKL in the germline V gene. DNA of the CDR3: TGCGCCAGCAGCCAAGGTTGGAGACTAGCGGGAGTATGGACCGGGGAGCTGTTTTTT. Protein product: CASSQGWRLAGVWTGELFF.

This chain uses TRBV10-3 with TRBJ1-1; tentative D call: TRBD1 (6 bases). Germline CDR1 ENHRY, CDR2 SYGVKD. This CDR3 is built from 17 residues. The V gene lost 3 bases and the J gene lost 6 bases, with 23 bases spanning the gap. The CDR3 here is CAISDPTWGGQVAEAFF. Here the CDR3 DNA reads TGTGCCATCAGTGACCCGACGTGGGGGGGGCAGGTCGCTGAAGCTTTCTTT.

J is TRBJ2-3 and V is TRBV29-1; a possible D gene is TRBD1 (5 bases). The V gene's germline CDR1 is SQVTM and CDR2 ANQGSEA. V lost 4 bases and J lost 9, with 17 bases in between. This CDR3 contains 13 residues. CDR3 bases: TGCAGCGTTGTGGCCGACAGCTCAAGGACGCAGTATTTT. Amino acids: CSVVADSSRTQYF.

J is TRBJ1-6 and V is TRBV28; 8 bases are a match to TRBD1. The CDR3 totals 15 residues. The germline CDR1 and CDR2 sequences are MDHEN and SYDVKM. V was clipped by 2 bases and J by 8 bases; unmatched bases: 5. CDR3 bases: TGTGCCAGCAGTTTACCTCAGACAGGGGATTCACCCCTCCACTTT. This sequence encodes CASSLPQTGDSPLHF.

The V and J genes are TRBV18 and TRBJ1-1; D is unresolved. CDR1 KGHSH and CDR2 LQKENI come from the germline V gene. With 3 bases removed from V and 7 bases from J, the gap between germline ends came to 12 bases. The CDR3 has 13 residues. The chain's CDR3 is CASSPPGSYEAFF. The CDR3 DNA is TGTGCCAGCTCACCCCCGGGGAGCTATGAAGCTTTCTTT.

The rearrangement joins TRBV6-2 or TRBV6-3 to TRBJ1-2, with 9 bases matching TRBD1. V shed 5 bases, J shed 3 bases, and the junction held 10 bases outside the gene matches. The CDR3 spans 16 residues. Germline V CDR1 and CDR2: MNHEY, SVGEGT. In DNA form, the CDR3 reads TGTGCCAGCAGTAAACTGCCGGGACAGGGAGACTATGGCTACACCTTC. Its protein is CASSKLPGQGDYGYTF.

This CDR3 reads CASSYSPGSNSPLHF. CDR3 nucleotide sequence: TGTGCCAGCAGTTACTCGCCCGGGAGTAATTCACCCCTCCACTTT. The chain joins TRBV6-5 to TRBJ1-6, with no clear D. Germline CDR1 is MNHEY and CDR2 is SVGAGI. V was trimmed by 0 bases and J by 6 bases, leaving 9 bases between them. The CDR3 extends over 15 amino acids.

This rearrangement joins TRBV11-2 to TRBJ1-2, with D possibly TRBD1 on 6 matching bases. This CDR3 comprises 14 residues. Germline V lookup: CDR1 SGHAT, CDR2 FQNNGV. Trimming left V 1 base short and J 7 bases short, with 13 bases between. The CDR3 loop reads CASSLGRGYGGYTF. The CDR3 DNA reads TGTGCCAGCAGCTTAGGCAGGGGATATGGTGGCTACACCTTC.

The CDR3 is CATSREGAWTEAFF. In DNA form, the CDR3 reads TGTGCCACCAGCAGAGAGGGGGCATGGACTGAAGCTTTCTTT. The rearrangement links TRBV15 to TRBJ1-1; a possible D gene is TRBD1 (6 bases). Looked up from germline, CDR1 is LNHNV and CDR2 is YYDKDF (reference sequence). The CDR3 runs 14 residues. V lost 0 bases and J lost 5, with 10 bases in between. The full variable domain, completed using reference TRBV15 and TRBJ1-1, is DAMVIQNPRYQVTQFGKPVTLSCSQTLNHNVMYWYQQKSSQAPKLLFHYYDKDFNNEADTPDNFQSRRPNTSFCFLDIRSPGLGDTAMYLCATSREGAWTEAFFGQGTRLTVV.

The J gene is TRBJ1-5, the V gene TRBV14; D gene unclear. Trimming took off 0 bases at V and 4 bases at J, with 7 bases between the two ends. This CDR3 comprises 14 residues. The germline V gene encodes CDR1 SGHDN and CDR2 FVKESK. CDR3 loop: CASSQEGRNQPQHF. CDR3 nucleotides: TGTGCCAGCAGCCAAGAAGGCAGGAATCAGCCCCAGCATTTT.

This clone has just one count. Here the CDR3 reads CASTRDSRYNSPLHF. As DNA, the CDR3 is TGTGCCAGCACAAGGGACAGTAGATATAATTCACCCCTCCACTTT. This chain joins TRBV19 and TRBJ1-6; 7 bases line up with TRBD1. Per the germline V gene, CDR1 is LNHDA and CDR2 is SQIVND (reference sequence). CDR3 length equals 15 residues. The V and J ends lost 9 bases and 4 bases, in that order; junction bases with no gene match: 9.

The V and J genes are TRBV12-3 or TRBV12-4 and TRBJ1-6; D remains unclear. V lost 6 bases and J 13 bases, leaving 13 bases between the germline ends. The CDR3 has 12 residues. The CDR3 here is CASSSARFPLHF. CDR3 DNA: TGTGCCAGCAGCTCGGCCAGGTTTCCCCTCCACTTT.

The J gene is TRBJ2-7, the V gene TRBV6-5, with TRBD1 matching 11 bases. CDR3 length equals 14 residues. V was pared by 6 bases and J by 10 bases, with 11 bases of the junction left unmatched. The germline gives CDR1 MNHEY, CDR2 SVGAGI. The CDR3: CASRNAGTGGSQYV. The CDR3 DNA follows: TGTGCCAGCAGAAATGCTGGGACAGGGGGTTCACAGTACGTC.

Concerning this clone: This sample also contains other DNA sequences that code for the same CDR3. The J gene is TRBJ2-3, the V gene TRBV18; no clear D. Trimming left V 9 bases short and J 0 bases short, with 7 bases between. Germline assignment: CDR1 KGHSH and CDR2 LQKENI. The CDR3 runs to 12 residues. In DNA, the CDR3 is TGTGCCAGTTCAGGTAGCACAGATACGCAGTATTTT. Translated, it gives CASSGSTDTQYF.

This chain connects TRBV28 to TRBJ1-4, with TRBD1 matching over 9 bases. V trimming: 6 bases; J trimming: 8 bases; junction bases outside the gene matches: 10. Germline V CDR1 and CDR2: MDHEN, SYDVKM. There are 15 residues in the CDR3. CDR3 region: CASRATGGANEKLFF. The CDR3 DNA follows: TGTGCCAGCAGAGCTACAGGGGGCGCCAACGAAAAACTGTTTTTT.

The chain links TRBV9 to TRBJ2-7, with TRBD2 matching over 7 bases. The CDR3 length is 14 residues. Germline V lookup: CDR1 SGDLS, CDR2 YYNGEE. Unmatched junction bases numbered 2, after V lost 0 bases and J lost 2 bases. CDR3 in amino acids: CASSVGGGAYEQYF. DNA of the CDR3: TGTGCCAGCAGCGTAGGCGGGGGAGCCTACGAGCAGTACTTC.

This sequence joins TRBV19 and TRBJ2-5; D may be TRBD1 or TRBD2 (5 bases each). Germline CDR1 LNHDA, CDR2 SQIVND (reference sequence). Between the trimmed V and J ends, which lost 5 bases and 5 bases, there was a span of 12 bases. There are 13 residues in the CDR3. CDR3 in DNA: TGTGCCAGTAGTCCCCAGGGACGGGAGACCCAGTACTTC. Encoded protein: CASSPQGRETQYF.

V and J are TRBV11-2 and TRBJ2-1, with 9 bases that match TRBD2. The CDR3 loop spans 13 amino acids. Germline-derived CDR1 and CDR2 are SGHAT and FQNNGV. After removal of 6 bases from V and 8 bases from J, the junction contained 5 bases not matched to a gene. The CDR3 bases are TGTGCCAGCAGACTAGCGGGTATGGATGAGCAGTTCTTC. Translated: CASRLAGMDEQFF.

In its sample, this clone was seen once. The chain carries TRBV28 and TRBJ2-3; 16 bases match TRBD2. With 5 bases clipped from V and 7 bases from J, the junction kept 9 bases outside the gene matches. The CDR3 spans 17 residues. Germline values: CDR1 MDHEN, CDR2 SYDVKM. CDR3: CASSLRGLAGGIYTQYF. CDR3 bases: TGTGCCAGCAGTCTACGGGGACTAGCGGGAGGGATATATACGCAGTATTTT.

This chain joins TRBV19 and TRBJ2-7; TRBD1 matches 7 bases. The CDR3 consists of 16 residues. Germline assignment: CDR1 LNHDA and CDR2 SQIVND (reference sequence). V shed 1 base, J shed 4 bases, and the junction held 10 bases outside the gene matches. CDR3 loop: CASSIAQGIQGYEQYF. The CDR3, as DNA: TGTGCCAGTAGTATAGCCCAGGGAATACAGGGGTACGAGCAGTACTTC. Full variable domain (missing parts from reference TRBV19 and TRBJ2-7): DGGITQSPKYLFRKEGQNVTLSCEQNLNHDAMYWYRQDPGQGLRLIYYSQIVNDFQKGDIAEGYSVSREKKESFPLTVTSAQKNPTAFYLCASSIAQGIQGYEQYFGPGTRLTVT.

This chain connects TRBV7-2 to TRBJ2-1; the D is unclear. This CDR3 has 14 residues. V shed 1 base and J shed 10 bases, with 14 bases lying between them. The germline V gene encodes CDR1 SGHTA and CDR2 FQGNSA. The CDR3 nucleotides are TGTGCCAGCAGCTTAGTGTTTGGGCCCAAGGAGCAGTTCTTC. This gives the protein CASSLVFGPKEQFF.

The rearrangement joins TRBV28 to TRBJ1-3; 9 bases are a match to TRBD1. The CDR3 length is 14 residues. CDR1 and CDR2 (germline): MDHEN, SYDVKM. Trimming removed 5 bases from V and 3 bases from J; junction bases left unmatched: 2. CDR3: CASSNRGLGNTIYF. The DNA of the CDR3 is TGTGCCAGCAGTAACAGGGGGCTTGGAAACACCATATATTTT.

The chain carries TRBV11-3 and TRBJ2-7; 9 bases map to TRBD1. CDR1 and CDR2 from the germline V gene are SGHNT and YENEEA. The CDR3 is made up of 17 amino acids. V dropped 1 base and J dropped 2; count of bases not matched to a gene: 9. CDR3: CASSLGPFRDRAYEQYF. The CDR3, as DNA: TGTGCCAGCAGCTTAGGTCCGTTCCGGGACAGGGCCTACGAGCAGTACTTC. The full variable domain, its missing parts supplied by reference TRBV11-3 and TRBJ2-7, is EAGVVQSPRYKIIEKKQPVAFWCNPISGHNTLYWYLQNLGQGPELLIRYENEEAVDDSQLPKDRFSAERLKGVDSTLKIQPAELGDSAVYLCASSLGPFRDRAYEQYFGPGTRLTVT.

This CDR3 reads CASSLGTGVGNTIYF. In DNA, the CDR3 is TGTGCCAGCAGCCTAGGGACAGGGGTCGGAAACACCATATATTTT. The chain employs TRBV9 and TRBJ1-3; 10 bases match TRBD1. The germline CDR1 and CDR2 sequences are SGDLS and YYNGEE. The CDR3 contains 15 residues. With V trimmed by 4 bases and J by 4 bases, 5 bases remained unmatched.

V and J are TRBV19 and TRBJ2-4; D remains ambiguous. V was trimmed by 1 base and J by 5 bases, leaving 15 bases between them. The CDR3 totals 16 residues. Germline lookup yields CDR1 LNHDA and CDR2 SQIVND (reference sequence). The CDR3 reads CASSIARGPPQNIQYF. The CDR3 DNA is TGTGCCAGTAGTATAGCCCGAGGACCTCCCCAAAACATTCAGTACTTC. Variable domain in full (rest from reference TRBV19 and TRBJ2-4): DGGITQSPKYLFRKEGQNVTLSCEQNLNHDAMYWYRQDPGQGLRLIYYSQIVNDFQKGDIAEGYSVSREKKESFPLTVTSAQKNPTAFYLCASSIARGPPQNIQYFGAGTRLSVL.